This T cell receptor beta chain came from a study of control samples from healthy donors and cancer patients. TCRdb's copy holds only in-frame clones and misses some; the assay was immunoSEQ multiplex PCR. The sample shows over 10,000 clones, about 76% of them seen only once. Germline V lookup: CDR1 MNHEY, CDR2 SMNVEV (reference sequence). V was cut by 5 bases and J by 1 base, with 8 bases left in between. CDR3 length: 13 residues. The rearrangement joins TRBV27 to TRBJ1-1, with unresolved D. The TCR was taken from a male donor with melanoma. The material sequenced was formalin-fixed, paraffin-embedded tissue. The CDR3 DNA reads TGTGCCAGCAGTCCTTTGTCGAACACTGAAGCTTTCTTT. It codes for CASSPLSNTEAFF.